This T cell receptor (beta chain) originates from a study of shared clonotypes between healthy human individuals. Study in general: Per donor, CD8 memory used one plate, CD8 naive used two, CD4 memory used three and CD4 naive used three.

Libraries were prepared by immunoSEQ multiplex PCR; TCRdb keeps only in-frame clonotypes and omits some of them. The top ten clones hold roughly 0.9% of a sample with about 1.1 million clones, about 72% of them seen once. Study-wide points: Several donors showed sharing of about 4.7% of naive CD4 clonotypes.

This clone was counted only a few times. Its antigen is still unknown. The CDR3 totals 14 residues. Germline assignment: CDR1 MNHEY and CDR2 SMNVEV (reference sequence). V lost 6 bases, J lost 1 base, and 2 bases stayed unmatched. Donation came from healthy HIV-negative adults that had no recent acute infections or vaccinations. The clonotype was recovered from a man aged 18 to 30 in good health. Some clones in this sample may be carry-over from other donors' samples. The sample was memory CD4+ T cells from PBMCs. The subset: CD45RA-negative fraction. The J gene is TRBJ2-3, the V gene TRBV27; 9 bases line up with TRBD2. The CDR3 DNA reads TGTGCCAGCAGAAGGACTAGCGGCACAGATACGCAGTATTTT. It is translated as CASRRTSGTDTQYF.